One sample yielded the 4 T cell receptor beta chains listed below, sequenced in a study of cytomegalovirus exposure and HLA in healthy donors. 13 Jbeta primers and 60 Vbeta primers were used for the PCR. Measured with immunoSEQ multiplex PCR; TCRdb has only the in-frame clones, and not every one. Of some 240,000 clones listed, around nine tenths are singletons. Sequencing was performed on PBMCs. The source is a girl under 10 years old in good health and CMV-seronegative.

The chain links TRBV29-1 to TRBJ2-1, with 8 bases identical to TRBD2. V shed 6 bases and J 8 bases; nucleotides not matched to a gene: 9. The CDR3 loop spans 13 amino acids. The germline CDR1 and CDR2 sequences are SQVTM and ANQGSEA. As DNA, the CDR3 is TGCAGCGTCGGGGGGGGCTTAGGTCATGAGCAGTTCTTC. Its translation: CSVGGGLGHEQFF.

CDR3 DNA: TGTGCCAGCAGTGGGGGACAGGGATCCTACGAGCAGTACTTC. Translation gives CASSGGQGSYEQYF. The rearrangement joins TRBV2 to TRBJ2-7, with TRBD1 matching over 9 bases. V lost 4 bases and J lost 1; bases outside the gene matches: 2. Germline loops: CDR1 SNHLY, CDR2 FYNNEI. The CDR3 is 14 amino acids.

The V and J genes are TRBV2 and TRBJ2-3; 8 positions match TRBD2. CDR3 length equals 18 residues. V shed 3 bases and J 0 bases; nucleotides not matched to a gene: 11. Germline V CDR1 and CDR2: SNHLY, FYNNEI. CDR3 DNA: TGTGCCAGCAGTGACCTTCAGAGTAGCGGGGCTAGCACAGATACGCAGTATTTT. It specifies CASSDLQSSGASTDTQYF.

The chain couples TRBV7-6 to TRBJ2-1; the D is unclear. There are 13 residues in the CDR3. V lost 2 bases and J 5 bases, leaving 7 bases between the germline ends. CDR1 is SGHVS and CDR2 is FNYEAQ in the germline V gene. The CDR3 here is CASSLKQNNEQFF. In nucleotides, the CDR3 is TGTGCCAGCAGCTTAAAACAAAACAATGAGCAGTTCTTC.